These 18 T cell receptor beta chains share one sample of origin, sequenced in a study of T cells in Graves' hyperthyroidism and ophthalmopathy. Researchers amplified the TCR beta CDR3 regions from RNA transcripts. In the first-round RT-PCR of the TCR CDR3, the HTBI primer set was used. MiXCR, applied by TCRdb to the multiplex PCR reads, yields one record per CDR3 protein. The sample holds about 400,000 distinct CDR3 sequences; approximately 25% are singletons and the top ten take around 67%. The sample consisted of blood. These receptor sequences come from a man aged 50-59 years with Graves' hyperthyroidism.

The chain joins TRBV6-1 to TRBJ2-1; the match to TRBD2 covers 10 bases. V lost 7 bases to trimming and J lost 3 bases; unmatched junction nucleotides: 6. From germline, CDR1 is MNHNS and CDR2 SASEGT. This CDR3 comprises 15 residues. The CDR3 DNA sequence: TGTGCCAGCATACCCCTAGCGGGAGTCTACAATGAGCAGTTCTTC. It yields the protein CASIPLAGVYNEQFF.

This chain links TRBV5-4 with TRBJ2-7; a weak D match, TRBD2 (5 bases). The V gene's germline CDR1 is SGHNT and CDR2 YYREEE (reference sequence). The V end lost 0 bases, the J end lost 7 bases, and 11 bases lay between the germline ends. There are 13 residues in the CDR3. The CDR3 region is CASSLEGTGEQYF. Written as DNA, the CDR3 is TGTGCCAGCAGCTTGGAAGGAACGGGGGAGCAGTACTTC.

The chain is built from TRBV3-1 and TRBJ2-2, with 13 bases matching TRBD2. Unmatched junction bases numbered 4, after V lost 4 bases and J lost 5 bases. Germline values: CDR1 LGHDT, CDR2 YNNKEL (reference sequence). This CDR3 has 16 amino acids. As DNA, the CDR3 is TGTGCCAGCAGCCCACGGACTAGCGGGAGTACCGGGGAGCTGTTTTTT. It translates to CASSPRTSGSTGELFF.

This clonotype has just a few counts. The V and J genes are TRBV7-9 and TRBJ1-1; 9 bases agree with TRBD1. Germline lookup yields CDR1 SEHNR and CDR2 FQNEAQ (reference sequence). Germline trimming cut 5 bases from V and 1 base from J; bases unmatched to any gene: 11. This CDR3 is 17 amino acids long. The CDR3 loop reads CASSPRSTGGWNTEAFF. The CDR3 DNA reads TGTGCCAGCAGCCCAAGAAGCACAGGGGGCTGGAACACTGAAGCTTTCTTT.

This clonotype was seen more than once but under ten times. This CDR3 is CASSSQESQGVDTQYF. In DNA, the CDR3 is TGTGCCAGCAGCTCGCAGGAGAGTCAAGGTGTCGATACGCAGTATTTT. V usage is TRBV11-3 and J usage is TRBJ2-3; no clear D. CDR1 SGHNT and CDR2 YENEEA come from the germline V gene. The CDR3 consists of 16 residues. V lost 4 bases, J lost 6 bases, and 20 bases lay in between.

The chain employs TRBV29-1 and TRBJ2-1; TRBD1 or TRBD2 may be the D gene (6 bases each). The germline V gene has CDR1 SQVTM and CDR2 ANQGSEA. The CDR3 sequence is 13 residues long. Trimming removed 6 bases from V and 6 bases from J, with 15 bases in between. The CDR3 DNA sequence: TGCAGCGTAAAAGGGGGGAGTAGCAATGAGCAGTTCTTC. It is translated as CSVKGGSSNEQFF.

This clonotype has more than one count but fewer than ten. One end of the junction is discordant with germline, which a read error may explain. V and J are TRBV28 and TRBJ2-1; D may be TRBD1 (6 bases). The CDR3 is 16 residues long. In germline, CDR1 is MDHEN, CDR2 SYDVKM. The CDR3 nucleotides read TGTGCCAGCAGTTCCCTCGAGGGGGTGGCCTACGATGAGCAGTTCTTC. It yields the protein CASSSLEGVAYDEQFF.

The V call is TRBV6-2 or TRBV6-3, the J call TRBJ2-5, with 8 bases fitting TRBD1. The junction had 6 bases not matched to a gene; V was cut back by 5 bases and J by 13 bases. The CDR3 totals 11 residues. CDR1 is MNHEY and CDR2 is SVGEGT in the germline V gene. This chain's CDR3 is CASSPGQGWYF. CDR3 bases: TGTGCCAGCAGTCCCGGACAGGGATGGTACTTC.

The chain carries TRBV20-1 and TRBJ2-5; unclear D gene. V lost 5 bases to trimming and J lost 0 bases, with 4 bases between them. The CDR3 totals 11 residues. Germline V lookup: CDR1 DFQATT, CDR2 SNEGSKA (reference sequence). CDR3 in DNA: TGCAGTGCTGATAACCAAGAGACCCAGTACTTC. Translated, it gives CSADNQETQYF.

The chain recombines TRBV20-1 with TRBJ2-7; 8 nucleotides align to TRBD1. This CDR3 comprises 14 residues. In germline, CDR1 is DFQATT, CDR2 SNEGSKA (reference sequence). V lost 3 bases and J lost 7; bases outside the gene matches: 11. The CDR3 DNA reads TGCAGTGCTAGCAGGTCCCAGGGGGCTGGAGAGCAGTACTTC. This translates into CSASRSQGAGEQYF.

This chain joins TRBV6-1 and TRBJ1-2; 9 bases line up with TRBD1. The germline V gene has CDR1 MNHNS and CDR2 SASEGT. The CDR3 is made up of 15 amino acids. Losses at the gene ends were 5 bases for V and 4 bases for J; bases not matched to a gene: 8. CDR3 sequence reads: CASSQRGQGFYGYTF. As DNA, the CDR3 is TGTGCCAGCAGTCAACGGGGACAGGGCTTCTATGGCTACACCTTC.

This clonotype was counted at least ten times. This sequence joins TRBV2 and TRBJ2-7; a possible D gene is TRBD2 (6 bases). The CDR3 is 16 amino acids. The V gene's germline CDR1 is SNHLY and CDR2 FYNNEI. Trimming removed 1 base from V and 0 bases from J, with 13 bases in between. The CDR3 DNA follows: TGTGCCAGCAGTGAAGTTCGTGGGAGGAGCTCCTACGAGCAGTACTTC. Translated: CASSEVRGRSSYEQYF. The whole variable domain, remainder taken from reference TRBV2 and TRBJ2-7, is EPEVTQTPSHQVTQMGQEVILRCVPISNHLYFYWYRQILGQKVEFLVSFYNNEISEKSEIFDDQFSVERPDGSNFTLKIRSTKLEDSAMYFCASSEVRGRSSYEQYFGPGTRLTVT.

The chain employs TRBV30 and TRBJ1-2; the match to TRBD1 covers 7 bases. Looked up from germline, CDR1 is GTSNPN and CDR2 is SVGIG (reference sequence). Losses at the gene ends were 2 bases for V and 0 bases for J; bases not matched to a gene: 3. This CDR3 has 14 amino acids. CDR3: CAWSIGTANYGYTF. For the CDR3, the DNA is TGTGCCTGGAGTATCGGGACAGCTAACTATGGCTACACCTTC.

V gene TRBV19 combines with J gene TRBJ2-1, with 11 positions matching TRBD2. The trim removed 4 bases at V and 6 bases at J, leaving 11 bases unmatched. CDR1 is LNHDA and CDR2 is SQIVND in the germline V gene (reference sequence). CDR3 length: 17 amino acids. The CDR3 here is CASSTPGTSGRLNEQFF. CDR3 coding DNA: TGTGCCAGTAGTACACCAGGGACTAGCGGTCGACTCAATGAGCAGTTCTTC.

This clonotype was seen a handful of times. The chain uses TRBV29-1 and TRBJ1-2; D gene ambiguous. The length of the CDR3 is 13 residues. Trimming took 6 bases from V and 6 from J, leaving 17 bases between them. CDR1 and CDR2 from the germline V gene are SQVTM and ANQGSEA. The CDR3 here is CSVDRDYVNGYTF. As DNA, the CDR3 is TGCAGCGTAGACCGGGATTATGTCAATGGCTACACCTTC.

The chain has TRBV3-1 and TRBJ2-3; possibly TRBD1 for D (6 bases). Germline CDR1 reads LGHDT; CDR2 reads YNNKEL (reference sequence). V was pared by 1 base and J by 2 bases, with 13 bases between. The CDR3 has 16 residues. The CDR3 is CASSQGTGRATDTQYF. DNA of the CDR3: TGTGCCAGCAGCCAAGGAACAGGGCGGGCCACAGATACGCAGTATTTT.

In this sample, this clonotype turned up a few times. The chain has TRBV27 and TRBJ2-5; 9 nucleotides align to TRBD2. The CDR3 is made up of 13 amino acids. CDR1 MNHEY and CDR2 SMNVEV come from the germline V gene (reference sequence). The V and J ends lost 8 bases and 1 base, in that order; junction bases with no gene match: 2. CDR3 sequence (DNA): TGTGCCAGCCATAGCGGGGGCCAAGAGACCCAGTACTTC. It is translated as CASHSGGQETQYF.

V usage is TRBV7-9 and J usage is TRBJ1-5; D gene uncertain. The V end was cut by 1 base, the J end by 0 bases, with 10 bases between. The CDR3 has 16 residues. The germline gives CDR1 SEHNR, CDR2 FQNEAQ (reference sequence). This CDR3 is CASSLEHGSSNQPQHF. CDR3 nucleotide sequence: TGTGCCAGCAGCTTAGAGCATGGCAGTAGCAATCAGCCCCAGCATTTT.